A selection of T cell receptor beta chains follows, all from one sample in a study of CD8 T cells in ankylosing spondylitis. TCRdb ran MiXCR on the 5' RACE reads and lists one entry per CDR3 protein. Seen here are around 480,000 distinct CDR3 sequences, 17% observed once, and the top ten hold approximately 1%. The sequencing input was blood, either unsorted or a sorted T cell fraction (not recorded which). All receptors come from a male donor with ankylosing spondylitis. Each CDR3 is given with its conserved first and last residue.

CDR3 protein	CDR3 length	V gene	J gene
CATRLGPDYGYTF	13	TRBV2	TRBJ1-2
CSATLAGARTDTQYF	15	TRBV20-1	TRBJ2-3
CASSSTGRVGGEKLFF	16	TRBV12-3/TRBV12-4	TRBJ1-4
CASSSQTGSTDTQYF	15	TRBV7-2	TRBJ2-3
CASRGASGYEQFF	13	TRBV11-2	TRBJ2-1
CARSLLPGGVTGEGTGELFF	20	TRBV12-3/TRBV12-4	TRBJ2-2
CASSLGGGGQGISPLHF	17	TRBV7-2	TRBJ1-6
CASRMGGTRYEQYF	14	TRBV6-1	TRBJ2-7
CAISEDGEKLLF	12	TRBV10-3	TRBJ1-4
CASSQVPTPTGELFF	15	TRBV4-3	TRBJ2-2
CASSPPPGTGVYEQYF	16	TRBV28	TRBJ2-7
CASSPSVRPEEGYF	14	TRBV18	TRBJ2-7
CASRSRGEQFF	11	TRBV12-3/TRBV12-4	TRBJ2-1
CASSVDSRADTQYF	14	TRBV6-4	TRBJ2-3